The sequence of this T cell receptor (beta chain) was determined in a study of tumor-infiltrating lymphocytes in primary liver carcinoma. Points from the study as a whole: The study found only about 8-24% of top clones in all five tumor regions.

Looked up from germline, CDR1 is MNHEY and CDR2 is SVGEGT. The CDR3 spans 14 residues, counting both ends. For this clonotype: Its antigen is unknown. It is likely a read error, because the conserved phenylalanine at the end of the CDR3 is missing. Because the CDR3's place on the DNA is in doubt, the DNA is left out and the CDR3 is given as listed by TCRdb.

The template, approximately 500 ng total RNA, yielded TCR beta cDNA made with a constant-region primer. It was through three nested multiplex PCR rounds of slightly modified ARM-PCR that TCR beta libraries arose. In the first two PCR rounds, TRBV1-TRBV30 forward primers were paired with a C-beta reverse primer, and each round lasted roughly 9 cycles. TCRdb passed the multiplex PCR reads through MiXCR, listing each CDR3 protein once. The table has about 190,000 distinct CDR3 sequences, around four fifths seen once. Taking about 18-32 mg of unsorted bulk tissue, the authors co-extracted RNA and DNA. There were five separate regions sampled from each tumor.

The V and J genes are TRBV6-2 or TRBV6-3 and TRBJ2-1; the table's D gene call, TRBD2, was not cross checked with the DNA. The sample consisted of tumor tissue from primary liver carcinoma. This sequence originates from a man aged 35-49 years with primary liver carcinoma and hepatitis B virus infection. CDR3 loop: CASSYPLAGNEQLL.